This is a list of T cell receptor beta chains from one sample in a study of cytomegalovirus exposure and HLA in healthy donors. Assay used: immunoSEQ multiplex PCR; TCRdb lists only in-frame clones, some missing. This table has about 160,000 clones, about 88% appearing once. Sequencing used PBMCs. Receptors originate from a man younger than 35 in good health and CMV-seronegative. The CDR3 runs from the conserved cysteine through the conserved F or W. A D gene is named only where the DNA matches it firmly. Clone size is shown for a subset of rows, as once, few, many or a class of expanded clone.

TRBD2,TRBJ2-3,-,TRBV2,CASRGEGPTQYF,TGTGCCAGCAGGGGGGAGGGCCCCACGCAGTATTTT
TRBD1,TRBJ2-1,-,TRBV11-2,CASSYSGTGNEQFF,TGTGCCAGCAGCTACTCCGGGACAGGGAATGAGCAGTTCTTC
TRBD2,TRBJ2-3,-,TRBV6-9,CASRGREGNTQYF,TGTGCCAGCAGAGGCAGGGAGGGGAATACGCAGTATTTT
-,TRBJ1-4,-,TRBV25-1,CASRVDRKLFF,TGTGCCAGCAGAGTTGACAGAAAACTGTTTTTT
-,TRBJ1-1,-,TRBV27,CASSLSTGNTEAFF,TGTGCCAGCAGTTTATCGACAGGGAACACTGAAGCTTTCTTT
TRBD2,TRBJ2-7,once,TRBV5-4,CASSLGSGDSYEQYF,TGTGCCAGCAGCTTGGGTAGCGGGGACTCCTACGAGCAGTACTTC
TRBD2,TRBJ2-1,-,TRBV28,CASSRRTSGGDWNEQFF,TGTGCCAGCAGCCGCCGGACTAGCGGGGGGGATTGGAATGAGCAGTTCTTC
TRBD1,TRBJ2-7,-,TRBV5-4,CASSLGGQSYEQYF,TGTGCCAGCAGCTTAGGGGGACAGAGCTACGAGCAGTACTTC
-,TRBJ1-2,-,TRBV4-1,CASSQDHGGYYGYTF,TGCGCCAGCAGCCAAGACCATGGGGGGTACTATGGCTACACCTTC
-,TRBJ2-3,few,TRBV10-3,CAVSGQRKVSDTQYF,TGTGCCGTGAGCGGACAGAGGAAGGTGTCAGATACGCAGTATTTT
TRBD1,TRBJ2-7,-,TRBV6-5,CASSFAGGLVPYEQYF,TGTGCCAGCAGTTTCGCAGGGGGCCTAGTTCCCTACGAGCAGTACTTC
-,TRBJ1-2,few,TRBV18,CASSPQPGDYGYTF,TGTGCCAGCTCACCACAGCCGGGAGACTATGGCTACACCTTC
TRBD2,TRBJ2-3,-,TRBV5-1,CASSSGGRTDTQYF,TGCGCCAGCAGTTCGGGAGGGAGGACAGATACGCAGTATTTT
-,TRBJ2-7,-,TRBV6-5,CASSRTTDSYEQYF,TGTGCCAGCAGCCGTACGACAGACAGCTACGAGCAGTACTTC
TRBD2,TRBJ2-3,-,TRBV27,CASSPRLAGGPGTQYF,TGTGCCAGCAGTCCAAGACTAGCGGGAGGGCCGGGCACGCAGTATTTT
-,TRBJ1-2,few,TRBV27,CASSLSGLGPGYGYTF,TGTGCCAGCAGTTTATCAGGGTTGGGGCCAGGCTATGGCTACACCTTC
TRBD1,TRBJ1-4,-,TRBV10-3,CAISGGDSATNEKLFF,TGTGCCATCAGTGGGGGGGACAGTGCAACTAATGAAAAACTGTTTTTT
-,TRBJ2-6,-,TRBV6-6,CASSIQGSNGANVLTF,TGTGCCAGCAGTATACAGGGCTCCAATGGGGCCAACGTCCTGACTTTC
TRBD2,TRBJ2-4,-,TRBV2,CASSPVTSGRALASKNIQYF,TGTGCCAGCAGTCCAGTTACTAGCGGGAGGGCCTTAGCGTCCAAAAACATTCAGTACTTC
TRBD2,TRBJ2-1,-,TRBV11-3,CASSLGFGGSNNEQFF,TGTGCCAGCAGCTTAGGCTTCGGGGGGTCTAACAATGAGCAGTTCTTC
-,TRBJ2-1,-,TRBV23-1,CASSHPPPGANNEQFF,TGCGCCAGCAGTCACCCGCCCCCAGGGGCGAACAATGAGCAGTTCTTC
-,TRBJ1-1,-,TRBV6-1,CASKDTQNTEAFF,TGTGCCAGCAAGGACACTCAGAACACTGAAGCTTTCTTT
TRBD1,TRBJ1-1,-,TRBV11-1,CASSFNGQGGTEAFF,TGTGCCAGCAGCTTCAATGGACAGGGAGGCACTGAAGCTTTCTTT
-,TRBJ1-1,once,TRBV6-5,CASRNQGWATEAFF,TGTGCCAGCAGGAACCAGGGGTGGGCCACTGAAGCTTTCTTT
TRBD1,TRBJ1-1,-,TRBV30,CAWNTGGSTEAFF,TGTGCCTGGAACACAGGGGGGAGCACTGAAGCTTTCTTT
-,TRBJ2-2,-,TRBV27,CASSFSRALNTGELFF,TGTGCCAGCAGTTTTAGCAGGGCGTTGAACACCGGGGAGCTGTTTTTT
-,TRBJ2-2,-,TRBV23-1,CASSQSKGVLTGELFF,TGCGCCAGCAGTCAATCTAAAGGGGTCCTCACCGGGGAGCTGTTTTTT
-,TRBJ1-6,-,TRBV21-1,CASSNCRGTDNSPLHF,TGTGCCAGCAGCAACTGTAGGGGGACAGATAATTCACCCCTCCACTTT
TRBD2,TRBJ2-1,once,TRBV30,CAWSRLSGGSYNEQFF,TGTGCCTGGAGTCGACTAAGCGGGGGGAGCTACAATGAGCAGTTCTTC
-,TRBJ1-1,-,TRBV29-1,CSVELLMNTEAFF,TGCAGCGTCGAACTACTGATGAACACTGAAGCTTTCTTT
-,TRBJ2-7,few,TRBV6-5,CASSNGGEQYF,TGTGCCAGCAGTAACGGGGGTGAGCAGTACTTC
-,TRBJ2-2,-,TRBV11-2,CASSLSARQTNTGELFF,TGTGCCAGCAGCTTATCCGCTAGGCAAACGAACACCGGGGAGCTGTTTTTT
TRBD1,TRBJ1-4,-,TRBV5-1,CASSLEPGQGTNEKLFF,TGCGCCAGCAGCTTGGAACCTGGACAGGGGACTAATGAAAAACTGTTTTTT
TRBD2,TRBJ2-1,-,TRBV4-2,CASSHQVGSGTINEQFF,TGTGCCAGCAGCCACCAGGTCGGCTCCGGGACTATCAATGAGCAGTTCTTC
-,TRBJ2-7,-,TRBV28,CASSLFRGPSNEQYF,TGTGCCAGCAGTTTATTCAGGGGCCCCTCCAACGAGCAGTACTTC
TRBD1,TRBJ1-5,-,TRBV30,CAWSEGALNQPQHF,TGTGCCTGGAGTGAGGGGGCCCTCAATCAGCCCCAGCATTTT
-,TRBJ1-1,few,TRBV7-9,CASSSTPRTDAFF,TGTGCCAGCAGCTCTACCCCTCGGACAGACGCTTTCTTT
TRBD1,TRBJ1-2,-,TRBV27,CASSSDRGLGYTF,TGTGCCAGCAGTTCCGACAGGGGGTTAGGCTACACCTTC
-,TRBJ1-1,-,TRBV7-2,CASSLANQGRTEAFF,TGTGCCAGCAGCTTAGCTAACCAGGGGCGCACTGAAGCTTTCTTT
TRBD2,TRBJ2-5,-,TRBV7-2,CASRNRAGQETQYF,TGTGCCAGCAGGAACCGAGCGGGGCAAGAGACCCAGTACTTC
-,TRBJ1-4,once,TRBV6-6,CASSQQATNEKLFF,TGTGCCAGCAGTCAACAGGCAACTAATGAAAAACTGTTTTTT
TRBD2,TRBJ2-4,-,TRBV27,CASSLQPGLAVNIQYF,TGTGCCAGCAGTTTACAGCCGGGACTAGCGGTAAACATTCAGTACTTC
-,TRBJ2-7,-,TRBV7-2,CASSLLTGLGAYEQYF,TGTGCCAGCAGCTTGCTGACGGGACTTGGGGCCTACGAGCAGTACTTC
TRBD1,TRBJ1-2,-,TRBV13,CASSSTGSNGYTF,TGTGCCAGCAGCTCGACAGGGAGTAATGGCTACACCTTC
TRBD2,TRBJ2-7,-,TRBV9,CASSGPSGRLHEQYF,TGTGCCAGCAGCGGACCTAGCGGGAGGCTCCACGAGCAGTACTTC
-,TRBJ2-5,once,TRBV30,CAWGEANVQETQYF,TGTGCCTGGGGGGAGGCGAACGTCCAAGAGACCCAGTACTTC
-,TRBJ1-5,-,TRBV2,CASSATVGTGQPQHF,TGTGCCAGCAGCGCCACTGTTGGTACGGGTCAGCCCCAGCATTTT